These T cell receptor beta chains were read from a single sample in a study of post-analysis software for immune sequencing data. TCRdb passed the PCR reads through MiXCR, listing each CDR3 protein once. The sample includes about 540,000 distinct CDR3 sequences, about a third seen only once; the top ten take about 5.6%. Sequenced material: blood. All receptors derive from a girl under 18 with multiple sclerosis. CDR3s include the opening cysteine and the closing phenylalanine or tryptophan. Fields, in order: clone size, V gene, J gene, D gene, CDR3 protein, CDR3 DNA. D genes are given only for firm matches. Clone size is shown for a subset of rows, as once, few, many or a class of expanded clone.

abundance: .
v_gene: TRBV27
j_gene: TRBJ2-1
d_gene: .
CDR3aa: CASSLVGADEQFF
CDR3nt: TGTGCCAGCAGTTTGGTAGGGGCCGATGAGCAGTTCTTC

abundance: few
v_gene: TRBV6-1
j_gene: TRBJ2-5
d_gene: TRBD1
CDR3aa: CASSATLGQVQETQYF
CDR3nt: TGTGCCAGCAGTGCGACTTTGGGACAGGTCCAAGAGACCCAGTACTTC

abundance: .
v_gene: TRBV11-2
j_gene: TRBJ2-5
d_gene: .
CDR3aa: CASSPIDGEETQYF
CDR3nt: TGTGCCAGCAGTCCTATTGACGGTGAAGAGACCCAGTACTTC

abundance: few
v_gene: TRBV20-1
j_gene: TRBJ2-3
d_gene: .
CDR3aa: CSAPKGPTDTQYF
CDR3nt: TGCAGTGCCCCAAAGGGGCCAACAGATACGCAGTATTTT

abundance: .
v_gene: TRBV20-1
j_gene: TRBJ2-5
d_gene: .
CDR3aa: CSARALNKETQYF
CDR3nt: TGCAGTGCTAGAGCACTAAATAAAGAGACCCAGTACTTC

abundance: .
v_gene: TRBV6-2/TRBV6-3
j_gene: TRBJ1-2
d_gene: .
CDR3aa: CASSYVGTNYGYTF
CDR3nt: TGTGCCAGCAGTTACGTGGGGACCAACTATGGCTACACCTTC

abundance: few
v_gene: TRBV5-1
j_gene: TRBJ2-7
d_gene: TRBD1
CDR3aa: CASSGRQGVDEQYF
CDR3nt: TGTGCCAGCAGCGGAAGACAGGGGGTCGACGAGCAGTACTTC

abundance: .
v_gene: TRBV29-1
j_gene: TRBJ2-3
d_gene: TRBD2
CDR3aa: CSVEGGGGTDTQYF
CDR3nt: TGCAGCGTCGAAGGCGGGGGTGGGACAGATACGCAGTATTTT

abundance: once
v_gene: TRBV7-9
j_gene: TRBJ1-1
d_gene: .
CDR3aa: CASSLMARSTEAFF
CDR3nt: TGTGCCAGCAGCTTAATGGCTCGAAGCACTGAAGCTTTCTTT

abundance: .
v_gene: TRBV12-3/TRBV12-4
j_gene: TRBJ1-1
d_gene: .
CDR3aa: CASSLAGGAFF
CDR3nt: TGTGCCAGCAGTTTAGCAGGGGGAGCTTTCTTT

abundance: .
v_gene: TRBV20-1
j_gene: TRBJ2-3
d_gene: TRBD1
CDR3aa: CSARALGTGEGDTQYF
CDR3nt: TGCAGTGCTAGAGCTCTCGGGACAGGGGAAGGAGATACGCAGTATTTT

abundance: few
v_gene: TRBV12-3/TRBV12-4
j_gene: TRBJ2-1
d_gene: .
CDR3aa: CASSLSTGMEYNEQFF
CDR3nt: TGTGCCAGCAGTTTGTCTACGGGGATGGAGTACAATGAGCAGTTCTTC

abundance: few
v_gene: TRBV28
j_gene: TRBJ2-1
d_gene: .
CDR3aa: CASSLPNSYNEQFF
CDR3nt: TGTGCCAGCAGTTTACCCAACTCCTACAATGAGCAGTTCTTC

abundance: few
v_gene: TRBV29-1
j_gene: TRBJ1-2
d_gene: .
CDR3aa: CSVEGGRNYGYTF
CDR3nt: TGCAGCGTTGAAGGGGGACGGAACTATGGCTACACCTTC

abundance: .
v_gene: TRBV11-2
j_gene: TRBJ1-1
d_gene: .
CDR3aa: CASSLDSAGQDTEAFF
CDR3nt: TGTGCCAGCAGCTTAGATTCTGCAGGGCAGGACACTGAAGCTTTCTTT

abundance: .
v_gene: TRBV19
j_gene: TRBJ2-7
d_gene: .
CDR3aa: CASSGTVPAYEQYF
CDR3nt: TGTGCCAGTAGTGGGACGGTCCCAGCCTACGAGCAGTACTTC

abundance: few
v_gene: TRBV11-2
j_gene: TRBJ2-7
d_gene: .
CDR3aa: CASSLYRADEQYF
CDR3nt: TGTGCCAGCAGCTTATACAGGGCTGACGAGCAGTACTTC

abundance: .
v_gene: TRBV20-1
j_gene: TRBJ1-1
d_gene: .
CDR3aa: CSATQAGHPNTEAFF
CDR3nt: TGCAGTGCTACCCAAGCGGGACACCCGAACACTGAAGCTTTCTTT

abundance: .
v_gene: TRBV6-5
j_gene: TRBJ2-3
d_gene: .
CDR3aa: CASSYASDRAFGTDTQYF
CDR3nt: TGTGCCAGCAGTTACGCTTCGGACAGAGCCTTTGGCACAGATACGCAGTATTTT

abundance: .
v_gene: TRBV7-8
j_gene: TRBJ2-3
d_gene: .
CDR3aa: CASSADPGPSQYF
CDR3nt: TGTGCCAGCAGCGCAGACCCGGGACCCAGTCAGTATTTT

abundance: .
v_gene: TRBV14
j_gene: TRBJ2-7
d_gene: .
CDR3aa: CASSQNIDNEQYF
CDR3nt: TGTGCCAGCAGCCAGAACATCGACAATGAGCAGTACTTC

abundance: .
v_gene: TRBV7-2
j_gene: TRBJ2-7
d_gene: TRBD1
CDR3aa: CARGGGGSYEQYF
CDR3nt: TGTGCCAGAGGGGGCGGCGGCTCCTACGAGCAGTACTTC

abundance: .
v_gene: TRBV3-1
j_gene: TRBJ2-1
d_gene: .
CDR3aa: CASSQALASNEQFF
CDR3nt: TGTGCCAGCAGCCAAGCGCTAGCGTCGAATGAGCAGTTCTTC

abundance: .
v_gene: TRBV20-1
j_gene: TRBJ2-5
d_gene: .
CDR3aa: CSAGRTRQGKETQYF
CDR3nt: TGCAGTGCTGGGAGGACTCGACAGGGAAAAGAGACCCAGTACTTC

abundance: .
v_gene: TRBV6-6
j_gene: TRBJ2-3
d_gene: .
CDR3aa: CASDLGSHSTDTQYF
CDR3nt: TGTGCCAGTGACCTCGGAAGTCATAGCACAGATACGCAGTATTTT

abundance: .
v_gene: TRBV6-1
j_gene: TRBJ2-6
d_gene: .
CDR3aa: CASSERAGAGANVLTF
CDR3nt: TGTGCCAGCAGTGAAAGAGCAGGGGCTGGGGCCAACGTCCTGACTTTC

abundance: .
v_gene: TRBV7-4
j_gene: TRBJ2-1
d_gene: .
CDR3aa: CASSTTIGTSPLNEQFF
CDR3nt: TGTGCCAGCAGCACAACAATAGGGACATCACCCCTCAATGAGCAGTTCTTC

abundance: few
v_gene: TRBV20-1
j_gene: TRBJ2-5
d_gene: .
CDR3aa: CSASYGGNQETQYF
CDR3nt: TGCAGTGCTAGCTATGGGGGAAACCAAGAGACCCAGTACTTC

abundance: few
v_gene: TRBV10-3
j_gene: TRBJ2-1
d_gene: TRBD2
CDR3aa: CAISGGTRMPAVNEQFF
CDR3nt: TGTGCCATCAGTGGAGGGACTAGGATGCCGGCGGTCAATGAGCAGTTCTTC

abundance: few
v_gene: TRBV18
j_gene: TRBJ2-3
d_gene: TRBD1
CDR3aa: CASSPDRGLTDTQYF
CDR3nt: TGTGCCAGCTCACCAGATAGGGGGCTCACAGATACGCAGTATTTT

abundance: .
v_gene: TRBV9
j_gene: TRBJ2-5
d_gene: TRBD2
CDR3aa: CASSVEASGRTQYF
CDR3nt: TGTGCCAGCAGCGTAGAAGCTAGCGGGCGGACCCAGTACTTC

abundance: few
v_gene: TRBV29-1
j_gene: TRBJ1-6
d_gene: TRBD1
CDR3aa: CSAATGGANSPLHF
CDR3nt: TGCAGCGCCGCGACAGGGGGCGCCAATTCACCCCTCCACTTT

abundance: few
v_gene: TRBV9
j_gene: TRBJ1-5
d_gene: .
CDR3aa: CASSVDSQRNQPQHF
CDR3nt: TGTGCCAGCAGCGTTGACAGTCAACGAAATCAGCCCCAGCATTTT

abundance: .
v_gene: TRBV7-8
j_gene: TRBJ2-5
d_gene: TRBD1
CDR3aa: CASSFYRDSRRWETQYF
CDR3nt: TGTGCCAGCAGCTTTTATCGGGACAGTCGGAGGTGGGAGACCCAGTACTTC

abundance: few
v_gene: TRBV6-2/TRBV6-3
j_gene: TRBJ2-1
d_gene: TRBD2
CDR3aa: CASSYGRGADNEQFF
CDR3nt: TGTGCCAGCAGTTACGGGCGGGGGGCGGACAATGAGCAGTTCTTC

abundance: many
v_gene: TRBV27
j_gene: TRBJ1-6
d_gene: .
CDR3aa: CASSLSGTVFSPLHF
CDR3nt: TGTGCCAGCAGTTTATCGGGGACCGTTTTTTCACCCCTCCACTTT

abundance: many
v_gene: TRBV5-1
j_gene: TRBJ2-5
d_gene: .
CDR3aa: CASSLSSQETQYF
CDR3nt: TGCGCCAGCAGCTTAAGCAGCCAAGAGACCCAGTACTTC

abundance: .
v_gene: TRBV29-1
j_gene: TRBJ1-2
d_gene: .
CDR3aa: CSAGMNNYGYTF
CDR3nt: TGCAGCGCGGGTATGAATAACTATGGCTACACCTTC

abundance: few
v_gene: TRBV12-3/TRBV12-4
j_gene: TRBJ2-3
d_gene: .
CDR3aa: CASSLGTPGDTQYF
CDR3nt: TGTGCCAGCAGTTTAGGCACTCCTGGAGATACGCAGTATTTT

abundance: many
v_gene: TRBV7-2
j_gene: TRBJ2-5
d_gene: .
CDR3aa: CASSQGGGGQETQYF
CDR3nt: TGTGCCAGCAGCCAAGGGGGGGGCGGCCAAGAGACCCAGTACTTC

abundance: .
v_gene: TRBV29-1
j_gene: TRBJ1-2
d_gene: .
CDR3aa: CSVEEMEGVGFHLSYGYTF
CDR3nt: TGCAGCGTTGAAGAGATGGAGGGGGTAGGGTTTCACCTCTCCTATGGCTACACCTTC

abundance: .
v_gene: TRBV5-1
j_gene: TRBJ1-1
d_gene: .
CDR3aa: CASSATGTVNTEAFF
CDR3nt: TGCGCCAGCAGCGCCACCGGGACGGTCAACACTGAAGCTTTCTTT

abundance: .
v_gene: TRBV5-1
j_gene: TRBJ2-1
d_gene: TRBD1
CDR3aa: CASRDRGFDNEQFF
CDR3nt: TGCGCCAGCAGGGACAGGGGGTTTGACAATGAGCAGTTCTTC

abundance: few
v_gene: TRBV11-2
j_gene: TRBJ2-4
d_gene: .
CDR3aa: CASSPGGALAKNIQYF
CDR3nt: TGTGCCAGCAGCCCCGGGGGAGCCCTAGCCAAAAACATTCAGTACTTC

abundance: few
v_gene: TRBV11-3
j_gene: TRBJ1-1
d_gene: TRBD1
CDR3aa: CASSSGTGNTEAFF
CDR3nt: TGTGCCAGCAGCTCCGGGACAGGGAACACTGAAGCTTTCTTT

abundance: .
v_gene: TRBV7-9
j_gene: TRBJ1-1
d_gene: .
CDR3aa: CASSLAPGVNLNTEAFF
CDR3nt: TGTGCCAGCAGCTTAGCGCCCGGGGTCAACCTGAACACTGAAGCTTTCTTT

abundance: .
v_gene: TRBV6-1
j_gene: TRBJ2-2
d_gene: .
CDR3aa: CASSLQRGTRELLNTGELFF
CDR3nt: TGTGCCAGCAGCTTGCAAAGGGGTACTCGGGAACTACTCAACACCGGGGAGCTGTTTTTT

abundance: many
v_gene: TRBV29-1
j_gene: TRBJ2-1
d_gene: .
CDR3aa: CSVRKGNEQFF
CDR3nt: TGCAGCGTTCGCAAGGGCAATGAGCAGTTCTTC

abundance: few
v_gene: TRBV10-3
j_gene: TRBJ1-2
d_gene: .
CDR3aa: CAIYGASYGYTF
CDR3nt: TGTGCCATCTACGGGGCGAGCTATGGCTACACCTTC

abundance: .
v_gene: TRBV15
j_gene: TRBJ1-1
d_gene: TRBD1
CDR3aa: CATSRDHRQGWNTEAFF
CDR3nt: TGTGCCACCAGCAGAGATCACCGACAGGGGTGGAACACTGAAGCTTTCTTT

abundance: few
v_gene: TRBV10-3
j_gene: TRBJ1-2
d_gene: .
CDR3aa: CAISPSSNYGYTF
CDR3nt: TGTGCCATCAGTCCATCAAGCAATTATGGCTACACCTTC

abundance: once
v_gene: TRBV5-1
j_gene: TRBJ1-5
d_gene: .
CDR3aa: CASSLEGGSIQPQHF
CDR3nt: TGCGCCAGTAGCTTGGAGGGGGGTAGCATTCAGCCCCAGCATTTT

abundance: .
v_gene: TRBV7-2
j_gene: TRBJ1-2
d_gene: .
CDR3aa: CASSSATLGGYTF
CDR3nt: TGTGCCAGCAGCTCCGCGACACTTGGTGGCTACACCTTC

abundance: .
v_gene: TRBV11-2
j_gene: TRBJ1-4
d_gene: TRBD1
CDR3aa: CASSFTGTGYEKLFF
CDR3nt: TGTGCCAGCAGCTTCACCGGGACAGGGTATGAAAAACTGTTTTTT

abundance: once
v_gene: TRBV29-1
j_gene: TRBJ2-1
d_gene: TRBD2
CDR3aa: CSVGGLAGDYNEQFF
CDR3nt: TGCAGCGTTGGTGGACTAGCGGGGGACTACAATGAGCAGTTCTTC

abundance: .
v_gene: TRBV20-1
j_gene: TRBJ1-1
d_gene: .
CDR3aa: CSASEGQGNTEAFF
CDR3nt: TGCAGTGCTAGTGAGGGACAAGGGAACACTGAAGCTTTCTTT

abundance: .
v_gene: TRBV9
j_gene: TRBJ2-1
d_gene: .
CDR3aa: CASSVGAAVLGNEQFF
CDR3nt: TGTGCCAGCAGCGTAGGGGCGGCGGTCCTAGGGAATGAGCAGTTCTTC

abundance: .
v_gene: TRBV9
j_gene: TRBJ2-2
d_gene: TRBD2
CDR3aa: CASSVNSGGVTGELFF
CDR3nt: TGTGCCAGCAGCGTCAATAGCGGGGGTGTCACCGGGGAGCTGTTTTTT